The clone carrying this TCR beta chain was seen at least ten times. Its antigen is unidentified. This entry belongs to a study of tumor-infiltrating lymphocytes in primary liver carcinoma. Study-wide findings and caveats: Pairs comparing tumor with adjacent tissue or blood overlapped less than pairs drawn from tumor regions. Significantly greater top-250-clone fractions characterized tumors relative to blood (p = 0.039).

CDR1 is SGHNT, CDR2 YENEEA, per germline. The CDR3 runs to 15 residues. The V and J ends lost 3 bases and 9 bases, in that order; junction bases with no gene match: 10. Co-extracting RNA and DNA was done with roughly 17-32 mg of unsorted bulk tissue as input. Patients showed chronic HBV infection and an absence of prior treatment. TCR beta cDNA was reverse-transcribed from about 0.45 ug of total RNA. The reaction used a constant-region primer and ProtoScript II reverse transcriptase. Slightly modified ARM-PCR, run as three nested multiplex PCR rounds, produced the TCR beta libraries. It was with TRBV1-TRBV30 forward primers and a C-beta reverse primer that the first two PCR rounds were run, at about 9 cycles each. MiXCR, applied by TCRdb to the multiplex PCR reads, yields one record per CDR3 protein. In the table there are some 30,000 distinct CDR3 sequences, roughly 78% of which are singletons.

V is TRBV11-3 and J is TRBJ2-1; TRBD2 aligns across 8 bases. Source material: liver tumor tissue from sampling region 3. Subset given: tumor region T3, left-lateral pole. The origin of this receptor is a woman in her thirties with primary liver carcinoma and hepatitis B virus infection. The CDR3 DNA is TGTGCCAGCAGCTTTGGAATTAGCGGGAAGCTTGAGCAGTTCTTC. It is translated as CASSFGISGKLEQFF.